The T cell receptor beta chain described here comes from a study of cytomegalovirus exposure and HLA in healthy donors (dated by TCRdb to the late 2010s). About the full investigation: According to a later analysis, one platform produced both the roughly 130 validation repertoires and the 670 or so repertoires of the first cohort. High-throughput TCR immunosequencing, statistical association of individual TCRs with disease status, and machine learning were combined to predict cytomegalovirus infection status. The study was designed to test whether signatures of past pathogen exposure could be identified by cataloging public T cell receptors. Besides the first cohort of hundreds of subjects, a separate validation cohort made up of 120 different subjects was used. What the authors observed across the whole study: The classifier was reported to diagnose cytomegalovirus status with high specificity and sensitivity in both the original and validation cohorts. The study gave a list of about 160 TCR beta chains associated with cytomegalovirus. A later analysis had no HLA typing for the validation cohort, so co-occurrence there was scored across all 120 repertoires. In vitro tests confirmed that three of the cytomegalovirus-associated TCR beta chains recognize cytomegalovirus antigens. Most TCR sequences were seen in very few donors, while some public TCRs were found in many individuals. It was suggested by the authors that the approach could potentially be generalized to other disease states and immunological phenotypes. A later analysis found that TCRs clustered in the first cohort also tended to co-occur in the roughly 120 validation repertoires, with 94% of cluster scores above 0.

As concerns this clone: The clone's antigen remains unknown. The input lacks base qualities; no much larger clone sits a single base away.

The CDR3, from cysteine to phenylalanine, totals 15 residues. The entry retains the CDR3 DNA only, 45 bases that are in frame from base 1. The junction carries 11 bases between V and J, which are trimmed by 3 bases and 3 bases respectively. From the germline V gene (reference sequence), CDR1 is MNHEY and CDR2 is SMNVEV. Donors formed part of the validation cohort, which comprised 120 subjects and was distinct from the first cohort of under 750 subjects. The method behind the library was the immunoSEQ multiplex PCR assay. The paper's processing steps were these. A statistical classification framework was built to diagnose cytomegalovirus status from the catalog of TCR beta chain sequences. The clones in this table, taken by TCRdb from immuneACCESS, are in-frame only. Not every clone is retained; where verified, under half of the shortfall comes from an unresolved V gene, and the cause of the rest is unknown. V, J and clone size are taken as reported in that table, and D and trimming were inferred from the DNA itself. Here the sample has 250,000 to 400,000 clones; 88% occur a single time. The top ten clonotypes cover around 0.91% of the sample.

Sequenced material: PBMCs. The TCR sequence derives from a young man in good health and CMV-seronegative. The chain is assembled from TRBV27 and TRBJ2-2; the D gene is perhaps TRBD1, from 5 matching bases. For the CDR3, the sequence is CASSFRVWDTGELFF. The nucleotides read TGTGCCAGCAGTTTCAGGGTTTGGGACACCGGGGAGCTGTTTTTT.